The clone carrying this T cell receptor (beta chain) was counted once. Its specificity is unknown. The junction had 12 bases not matched to a gene; V was cut back by 4 bases and J by 6 bases. This CDR3 has 16 residues. Germline CDR1 SGDLS, CDR2 YYNGEE. Profiling relied on immunoSEQ multiplex PCR, and the TCRdb table lists in-frame clones only, not all of them. The sample records tens of thousands of clones, approximately 87% being singletons. The data stem from a study of T cell clones after liver transplantation. Overall study context: TCRbeta sequencing after a pre-transplant mixed lymphocyte reaction identified graft-donor-reactive clones, later tracked in post-transplant blood. Draws occurred before transplant, before withdrawal, and after complete or failed withdrawal.

General observations from the study: Low donor cell numbers restricted donor-reactive repertoire measurement in a couple of subjects.

The sample here was CD4+ T cells from blood, taken at the 22-month timepoint. This chain uses TRBV9 with TRBJ1-4, with TRBD1 matching over 7 bases. The sequence was obtained from a human patient who received a liver transplant. T cells may partly derive from the graft donor. The CDR3 coding sequence is TGTGCCAGCAGCCGTAAAGGAGGGGGCGCGTATGAAAAACTGTTTTTT. Residues: CASSRKGGGAYEKLFF.